The 26 T cell receptor beta chains listed next were all sequenced from one sample in a study of blood T cells in healthy people across ages. The authors ran a second PCR of 7 to 11 cycles using a sample-barcoded 5' primer and a J-beta primer mix. TCRdb used MiXCR to reprocess the 5' RACE reads, holding one entry per CDR3 protein. The table records more than 1 million distinct CDR3 sequences, 45% of them present only once. The sequenced material came from blood. The receptors were sampled from a woman in her fifties or sixties in good health.

A single count supports this clonotype. One junction end does not reproduce the germline sequence, and a read error may be involved. V and J are TRBV30 and TRBJ1-1; D gene uncertain. The length of the CDR3 is 11 residues. Germline V gives CDR1 GTSNPN, CDR2 SVGIG (reference sequence). The CDR3 protein is CAGSKDTEAFF. CDR3 DNA sequence: TGTGCCGGGAGTAAAGACACTGAAGCTTTCTTT.

V and J are TRBV1 and TRBJ2-1. TRBV1 is a recognized pseudogene. The CDR3 runs to 14 residues. The chain's CDR3 is CTSSQDLSINEQFF. The CDR3 DNA reads TGCACCAGCAGCCAAGATCTCAGCATCAATGAGCAGTTCTTC.

This chain links TRBV7-9 with TRBJ1-2; 9 bases match TRBD1. Germline CDR1 is SEHNR and CDR2 is FQNEAQ (reference sequence). This CDR3 contains 14 residues. J lost 5 bases, V lost 2 bases, and 3 bases had no gene match. The CDR3 coding sequence is TGTGCCAGCAGCTTACGGACAGGGGATTATGGCTACACCTTC. Protein product: CASSLRTGDYGYTF.

This clonotype was seen a handful of times. The rearrangement uses TRBV4-2 and TRBJ2-7; TRBD2 agrees at 8 bases. The CDR3 runs 15 residues. Germline V gives CDR1 LGHNA, CDR2 YNFKEQ. With 0 bases clipped from V and 2 bases from J, the junction kept 3 bases outside the gene matches. The chain's CDR3 is CASSQETAGAYEQYF. DNA for the CDR3: TGTGCCAGCAGCCAAGAAACAGCGGGGGCCTACGAGCAGTACTTC.

The chain joins TRBV21-1 to TRBJ1-2. TRBV21-1 is reported as a pseudogene. CDR3 size: 11 residues. CDR3 DNA: TGTGCCAGCAGCAAGAAGGTTGGCTACACCTTC. This sequence encodes CASSKKVGYTF.

This clonotype was observed a handful of times. The CDR3 sequence is CSARPPRGGPYNEQFF. DNA of the CDR3: TGCAGTGCTAGACCCCCACGGGGAGGGCCCTACAATGAGCAGTTCTTC. This chain joins TRBV20-1 and TRBJ2-1, with 7 bases identical to TRBD2. The ends lost 2 bases at V and 2 bases at J; junction bases unmatched: 9. The CDR3 spans 16 residues. In germline, CDR1 is DFQATT, CDR2 SNEGSKA (reference sequence).

Only a few counts were recorded for this clonotype. This sequence joins TRBV4-2 and TRBJ2-3; 8 bases are a match to TRBD1. The CDR3 loop spans 14 amino acids. In germline, CDR1 is LGHNA, CDR2 YNFKEQ. Trimming took 5 bases from V and 5 from J; bases not matched to a gene: 6. CDR3 protein: CASSVRTGRDTQYF. The CDR3 DNA sequence: TGTGCCAGCAGCGTACGGACAGGGAGAGATACGCAGTATTTT.

This clonotype was found a few times. The chain is built from TRBV10-3 and TRBJ2-7; no definite D call. Germline V CDR1 and CDR2: ENHRY, SYGVKD. This CDR3 comprises 11 residues. The V end lost 3 bases, the J end lost 3 bases, and 3 bases lay between the germline ends. The CDR3 is CAISDFYEQYF. In DNA, the CDR3 is TGTGCCATCAGTGATTTCTACGAGCAGTACTTC.

Written as DNA, the CDR3 is TGTGCCACCAGTGATCCCGGGACAGGGAGCAATGAGCAGTACTTC. Its translation is CATSDPGTGSNEQYF. The chain joins TRBV24-1 to TRBJ2-7; 9 nucleotides agree with TRBD1. The CDR3 has 15 residues. CDR1 KGHDR and CDR2 SFDVKD come from the germline V gene. J gave up 7 bases and V 3 bases, and 9 bases lay outside the gene matches.

This clonotype was counted only a few times. The V and J genes are TRBV10-1 and TRBJ2-1; D ambiguous. Per germline, CDR1 WNHNN and CDR2 SYGVQD (reference sequence). This CDR3 comprises 12 residues. The V end was cut by 4 bases, the J end by 5 bases, with 6 bases between. CDR3: CASSGIHNEQFF. The CDR3 DNA is TGCGCCAGCAGTGGGATCCACAATGAGCAGTTCTTC.

This clonotype was detected only a few times. The rearrangement uses TRBV28 and TRBJ2-3; 7 bases align to TRBD2. The CDR3 contains 11 residues. V lost 8 bases to trimming and J lost 4 bases; unmatched junction nucleotides: 0. Germline V gene sequence: CDR1 MDHEN, CDR2 SYDVKM. The CDR3 nucleotides are TGTGCCAGCGGGAGGGCAGATACGCAGTATTTT. As protein: CASGRADTQYF.

The CDR3 spells CASSAGLAGAQETQYF. CDR3 nucleotide sequence: TGTGCCAGCAGCGCAGGACTAGCGGGAGCTCAAGAGACCCAGTACTTC. V and J are TRBV7-3 and TRBJ2-5; 13 bases line up with TRBD2. CDR1 and CDR2 (germline): SGHTA, FQGTGA. The CDR3 extends over 16 amino acids. With 5 bases clipped from V and 2 bases from J, the junction kept 5 bases outside the gene matches.

The chain carries TRBV10-2 and TRBJ2-1, with D perhaps matching TRBD2 (6 bases). V lost 10 bases and J lost 3, with 16 bases in between. The CDR3 loop spans 14 amino acids. CDR1 is WSHSY and CDR2 is SAAADI in the germline V gene. CDR3 sequence: CATDRRDLYNEQFF. The CDR3, as DNA: TGCGCCACTGACCGGCGGGACCTCTACAATGAGCAGTTCTTC.

V usage is TRBV20-1 and J usage is TRBJ2-1; tentatively, D is TRBD2 (5 bases). V gave up 0 bases and J gave up 4 bases, with 13 bases separating them. The germline V gene encodes CDR1 DFQATT and CDR2 SNEGSKA (reference sequence). The CDR3 is 15 amino acids. The CDR3 coding sequence is TGCAGTGCTAGAGATCTAGCCTTCGGTTACAATGAGCAGTTCTTC. Its protein is CSARDLAFGYNEQFF.

The gene calls are TRBV28 and TRBJ2-5; D remains ambiguous. The V end lost 6 bases, the J end lost 7 bases, and 12 bases lay between the germline ends. The length of the CDR3 is 12 residues. CDR1 and CDR2 (germline): MDHEN, SYDVKM. The CDR3: CASSRSLGTQYF. DNA of the CDR3: TGTGCCAGCAGCCGCTCCTTGGGGACCCAGTACTTC.

V gene TRBV30 combines with J gene TRBJ2-7; the D is unclear. The length of the CDR3 is 16 residues. V gave up 0 bases and J gave up 5 bases, with 20 bases separating them. Germline V gene lookup returns CDR1 GTSNPN and CDR2 SVGIG (reference sequence). The CDR3 reads CAWSVLWGTQGNEQYF. The CDR3 DNA is TGTGCCTGGAGTGTACTATGGGGAACTCAAGGCAACGAGCAGTACTTC.

This clonotype appeared once. The V gene is TRBV7-2, the J gene TRBJ2-7, with 11 bases identical to TRBD2. Germline V lookup: CDR1 SGHTA, CDR2 FQGNSA. The CDR3 has 17 residues. V trimming: 5 bases; J trimming: 0 bases; junction bases outside the gene matches: 9. The CDR3 loop is CASSPGLAGFPSYEQYF. As DNA, the CDR3 is TGTGCCAGCAGCCCCGGACTAGCGGGTTTCCCCTCCTACGAGCAGTACTTC.

This chain links TRBV6-5 with TRBJ2-3, with D maybe TRBD2 (5 bases). Germline V gene lookup returns CDR1 MNHEY and CDR2 SVGAGI. The CDR3 spans 13 residues. V was shortened by 2 bases and J by 11 bases, with 14 bases between the two germline ends. The CDR3 bases are TGTGCCAGCAGTTACCTGCGAGGAGGTGGGCAGTATTTT. It is translated as CASSYLRGGGQYF.

This chain connects TRBV9 to TRBJ1-2, with TRBD1 matching over 7 bases. V dropped 0 bases and J dropped 8; count of bases not matched to a gene: 7. The CDR3 is 14 amino acids. Germline assignment: CDR1 SGDLS and CDR2 YYNGEE. CDR3 region: CASSVAEGAWGYTF. Here the CDR3 DNA reads TGTGCCAGCAGCGTAGCTGAGGGGGCCTGGGGCTACACCTTC.

As to this clonotype: A read error may account for a junction end that differs from germline. The genes are TRBV7-2 and TRBJ2-2, with D perhaps matching TRBD2 (6 bases). Per germline, CDR1 SGHTA and CDR2 FQGNSA. This CDR3 is 12 amino acids long. The CDR3 sequence: CASGPNTGELFF. The CDR3 bases are TGCGCCAGCGGGCCGAACACCGGGGAGCTGTTTTTT.

This clonotype has a handful of counts. This chain links TRBV20-1 with TRBJ2-7, with D unresolved. The CDR3 totals 13 residues. V was trimmed by 5 bases and J by 6 bases, leaving 17 bases between them. Germline V CDR1 and CDR2: DFQATT, SNEGSKA (reference sequence). The DNA for the CDR3 is TGCAGTGCTCCGGATAATCTCAAAGGCGAGCAGTACTTC. This codes for CSAPDNLKGEQYF.

This clonotype showed up just a few times. This chain joins TRBV11-2 and TRBJ1-2; D is possibly TRBD1 (6 bases). V was trimmed by 5 bases and J by 4 bases, leaving 11 bases between them. Germline loops: CDR1 SGHAT, CDR2 FQNNGV. CDR3 size: 13 residues. The CDR3 nucleotides read TGTGCCAGCAGCCTCAGGGGTACCTATGGCTACACCTTC. As protein: CASSLRGTYGYTF.

This clonotype occurred a few times. The chain joins TRBV5-1 to TRBJ2-5, with 13 positions matching TRBD2. This CDR3 has 16 amino acids. The ends lost 5 bases at V and 11 bases at J; junction bases unmatched: 15. The germline gives CDR1 SGHRS, CDR2 YFSETQ. CDR3 nucleotide sequence: TGCGCCAGCAGAAGCGGAGGACTAGCGGGAGAGGAGAAGCAGTACTTC. Translating it yields CASRSGGLAGEEKQYF.

This clonotype was observed at least ten times. This chain links TRBV7-2 with TRBJ2-3; possible D gene TRBD2, 5 bases. This CDR3 is built from 15 residues. Looked up from germline, CDR1 is SGHTA and CDR2 is FQGNSA. Trimming removed 3 bases at V and 0 bases at J, with 10 bases between. DNA for the CDR3: TGTGCCAGCAGCTTCGGACTTGCTAGCACAGATACGCAGTATTTT. Amino acids: CASSFGLASTDTQYF. Together with reference TRBV7-2 and TRBJ2-3, the CDR3 gives the full variable domain: GAGVSQSPSNKVTEKGKDVELRCDPISGHTALYWYRQSLGQGLEFLIYFQGNSAPDKSGLPSDRFSAERTGGSVSTLTIQRTQQEDSAVYLCASSFGLASTDTQYFGPGTRLTVL.

The chain joins TRBV4-1 to TRBJ2-7, with 9 bases that match TRBD2. Per the germline V gene, CDR1 is MGHRA and CDR2 is YSYEKL. V was clipped by 3 bases and J by 5 bases; unmatched bases: 5. This CDR3 spans 14 amino acids. CDR3 in DNA: TGCGCCAGCAGCCAGGCTAGCGGGAAGGACGAGCAGTACTTC. This codes for CASSQASGKDEQYF.

This clonotype was picked up many times. The chain is built from TRBV2 and TRBJ2-7; D uncertain. V lost 10 bases to trimming and J lost 3 bases, with 13 bases between them. This CDR3 has 12 amino acids. Germline lookup yields CDR1 SNHLY and CDR2 FYNNEI. The CDR3 sequence is CATQDGHYEQYF. The CDR3 nucleotides read TGTGCCACCCAGGACGGCCACTACGAGCAGTACTTC.